The 7 T cell receptor beta chains below were found in one sample sequenced in a study of low-dose radiotherapy and immunotherapy resistance in tumors. Regarding time point: after trial treatment. As for treatment: LDRT plus nivolumab, ipilimumab, low-dose cyclophosphamide and aspirin (RACIN trial). TCR amplification ran roughly 20 PCR cycles using constant-region and V-primer adapter primers. TCRdb itself ran the reads through MiXCR, one entry per CDR3 protein. The profile shows tens of thousands of distinct CDR3 sequences, approximately 35% of them singletons. Sequenced here: PBMCs, sampled after low-dose radiotherapy plus immunotherapy. The receptors derive from a male donor with rectosigmoid adenocarcinoma.

The V call is TRBV19, the J call TRBJ2-2; 10 nucleotides line up with TRBD2. CDR1 LNHDA and CDR2 SQIVND come from the germline V gene (reference sequence). The V and J ends lost 6 bases and 5 bases, in that order; junction bases with no gene match: 6. The CDR3 has 15 amino acids. The CDR3 DNA reads TGTGCCAGTAGGCCTAGCGGGAGAAGTACCGGGGAGCTGTTTTTT. As protein: CASRPSGRSTGELFF.

The sample holds one count of this clonotype. CDR3 loop: CASSYKGTEAFF. CDR3 in DNA: TGTGCCAGCAGTTACAAGGGAACTGAAGCTTTCTTT. The rearrangement links TRBV6-2 or TRBV6-3 to TRBJ1-1; D is unresolved. V was trimmed by 2 bases and J by 5 bases, leaving 6 bases between them. Germline CDR1 and CDR2: MNHEY and SVGEGT. The CDR3 has 12 amino acids.

The rearrangement joins TRBV7-2 to TRBJ2-3; the match to TRBD2 covers 13 bases. CDR1 SGHTA and CDR2 FQGNSA come from the germline V gene. The J segment lost 5 bases and the V segment lost 5 bases, leaving 1 base of the junction unmatched. The CDR3 consists of 14 residues. The CDR3 DNA reads as TGTGCCAGCAGCCGGACTAGCGGGAGAGATACGCAGTATTTT. Amino acids: CASSRTSGRDTQYF.

This clonotype was seen at least ten times. The chain recombines TRBV10-3 with TRBJ1-5; unclear D gene. This CDR3 is built from 14 residues. Trimming left V 6 bases short and J 4 bases short, with 13 bases between. CDR1 is ENHRY and CDR2 is SYGVKD in the germline V gene. CDR3 coding DNA: TGTGCCATCAGCCTTGGAGGGCCAAATCAGCCCCAGCATTTT. This translates into CAISLGGPNQPQHF.

With respect to this clonotype: A far larger clone is only one base removed, so a read error is likely. This chain links TRBV28 with TRBJ2-7, with no clear D. V lost 4 bases and J 7 bases, leaving 8 bases between the germline ends. Germline values: CDR1 MDHEN, CDR2 SYDVKM. The CDR3 runs to 11 residues. CDR3 nucleotide sequence: TGTGCCAGCAGTTCCCCGCGGGAGCAGTACTTC. It is translated as CASSSPREQYF.

The table lists this clonotype with many counts. This rearrangement joins TRBV12-3 or TRBV12-4 to TRBJ1-2; 9 bases agree with TRBD1. V shed 5 bases, J shed 8 bases, and the junction held 12 bases outside the gene matches. The CDR3 length is 15 residues. The CDR3 bases are TGTGCCAGCAGTCGCCGGGACAGGGAAAGTCGCGGCTACACCTTC. It codes for CASSRRDRESRGYTF.

This clonotype was recorded many times. The J gene is TRBJ2-3, the V gene TRBV20-1; 7 positions match TRBD2. In germline, CDR1 is DFQATT, CDR2 SNEGSKA (reference sequence). The CDR3 has 14 residues. Trimming cost V 0 bases and J 0 bases; bases outside gene matches: 0. This CDR3 reads CSARERESTDTQYF. The CDR3 DNA reads as TGCAGTGCTAGAGAGCGGGAGAGCACAGATACGCAGTATTTT.